These 21 T cell receptor beta chains were all obtained from the same sample, sequenced in a study of CD8 T cells in Susac syndrome. RNA was extracted with the RNeasy kit, and a quantity of roughly 0.45 to 1 ug was reverse transcribed using random hexamers. Using its own MiXCR run on the immunoSEQ multiplex PCR reads, TCRdb lists one record per CDR3 protein. The sample lists about 140,000 distinct CDR3 sequences; approximately 95% were seen once. The source material was CD4+ T cells from PBMCs. The receptor source for this set is a human donor with Susac syndrome.

The V call is TRBV4-3, the J call TRBJ2-5; 7 bases are shared with TRBD1. There are 15 residues in the CDR3. With 1 base clipped from V and 4 bases from J, the junction kept 6 bases outside the gene matches. CDR1 is LGHNA, CDR2 YSLEER, per germline. The CDR3 nucleotides read TGCGCCAGCAGCCAAGGTACAGGGGACAGAGAGACCCAGTACTTC. As protein: CASSQGTGDRETQYF.

J is TRBJ2-1 and V is TRBV20-1; 10 positions agree with TRBD2. The junction had 4 bases not matched to a gene; V was cut back by 0 bases and J by 2 bases. Germline V CDR1 and CDR2: DFQATT, SNEGSKA (reference sequence). There are 16 residues in the CDR3. The CDR3 coding sequence is TGCAGTGCTAGAGAGTGGAGCGGGGGGGCCTACAATGAGCAGTTCTTC. This sequence encodes CSAREWSGGAYNEQFF.

The chain uses TRBV29-1 and TRBJ1-2; 9 bases agree with TRBD1. After removal of 8 bases from V and 6 bases from J, the junction contained 7 bases not matched to a gene. Looked up from germline, CDR1 is SQVTM and CDR2 is ANQGSEA. This CDR3 region has 12 residues. DNA for the CDR3: TGCAGCTCACTCCGGGACAGGGATGGCTACACCTTC. Its translation is CSSLRDRDGYTF.

This rearrangement joins TRBV5-1 to TRBJ2-1; 12 bases are shared with TRBD2. The CDR3 covers 15 residues. The V gene end was trimmed by 0 bases and the J gene end by 7 bases; junction bases not matched to a gene: 2. CDR1 is SGHRS, CDR2 YFSETQ, per germline. The chain's CDR3 is CASSLALAGGNEQFF. In DNA form, the CDR3 reads TGCGCCAGCAGCTTGGCTCTAGCGGGAGGGAATGAGCAGTTCTTC. Based on the CDR3 plus reference TRBV5-1 and TRBJ2-1, the full variable domain is KAGVTQTPRYLIKTRGQQVTLSCSPISGHRSVSWYQQTPGQGLQFLFEYFSETQRNKGNFPGRFSGRQFSNSRSEMNVSTLELGDSALYLCASSLALAGGNEQFFGPGTRLTVL.

The chain recombines TRBV20-1 with TRBJ2-3, with a possible D match to TRBD1 (5 bases). Per the germline V gene, CDR1 is DFQATT and CDR2 is SNEGSKA (reference sequence). V was trimmed by 4 bases and J by 6 bases, leaving 17 bases between them. This CDR3 is built from 14 residues. CDR3 nucleotides: TGCAGTGCTAACGTAGGGGAACCACCGGATACGCAGTATTTT. Encoded protein: CSANVGEPPDTQYF.

The chain links TRBV30 to TRBJ2-2; D might be TRBD1 (6 bases). This CDR3 region has 13 residues. The V gene's germline CDR1 is GTSNPN and CDR2 SVGIG (reference sequence). The germline V and J ends were trimmed by 6 bases and 7 bases, with 15 bases remaining between them. CDR3: CACNRASGGELFF. CDR3 DNA sequence: TGTGCCTGCAACAGGGCTTCGGGCGGGGAGCTGTTTTTT.

The chain couples TRBV19 to TRBJ2-4; the D gene is possibly TRBD1 (6 bases). V lost 4 bases to trimming and J lost 0 bases, with 13 bases between them. The CDR3 spans 16 residues. The germline CDR1 and CDR2 sequences are LNHDA and SQIVND (reference sequence). The CDR3 DNA is TGTGCCAGTAGTACCAGACAGGTGTTAGCCAAAAACATTCAGTACTTC. This encodes CASSTRQVLAKNIQYF.

This sequence joins TRBV18 and TRBJ2-3, with D hard to call. CDR3 size: 14 residues. Germline V gene data show CDR1 as KGHSH and CDR2 as LQKENI. V dropped 2 bases and J dropped 2 bases, with 8 bases sitting between them. This CDR3 reads CASSPAPPTDTQYF. Written as DNA, the CDR3 is TGTGCCAGCTCACCAGCCCCCCCCACAGATACGCAGTATTTT.

This sequence joins TRBV7-8 and TRBJ2-5; no firm D call. V lost 0 bases, J lost 5 bases, and 10 bases lay in between. The CDR3 has 14 amino acids. Germline V CDR1 and CDR2: SGHVS, FQNEAQ. The CDR3 loop reads CASSLAAALETQYF. The DNA for the CDR3 is TGTGCCAGCAGCTTAGCGGCGGCCCTGGAGACCCAGTACTTC.

The chain carries TRBV25-1 and TRBJ2-2; D is undetermined. The CDR3 sequence is 12 residues long. Germline CDR1 MGHDK, CDR2 SYGVNS. Trimming cost V 8 bases and J 3 bases, with 7 bases left between them. The CDR3 nucleotides are TGTGCCAGCTATCAGGACACCGGGGAGCTGTTTTTT. This encodes CASYQDTGELFF. Full variable domain (missing parts from reference TRBV25-1 and TRBJ2-2): EADIYQTPRYLVIGTGKKITLECSQTMGHDKMYWYQQDPGMELHLIHYSYGVNSTEKGDLSSESTVSRIRTEHFPLTLESARPSHTSQYLCASYQDTGELFFGEGSRLTVL.

The rearrangement links TRBV30 to TRBJ1-2; D unclear. Trimming shortened V by 2 bases and J by 4 bases, and 8 bases separated the two germline ends. CDR1 is GTSNPN, CDR2 SVGIG, per germline (reference sequence). The CDR3 is 12 residues long. The CDR3 DNA reads TGTGCCTGGAGTCCGGACTCCTATGGCTACACCTTC. Its protein product is CAWSPDSYGYTF.

The rearrangement joins TRBV5-4 to TRBJ2-5; the D gene is possibly TRBD2 (5 bases). Germline V gene lookup returns CDR1 SGHNT and CDR2 YYREEE (reference sequence). V was pared by 7 bases and J by 5 bases, with 15 bases between. There are 13 residues in the CDR3. This CDR3 reads CASREGLEETQYF. As DNA, the CDR3 is TGTGCCAGCCGGGAAGGGCTCGAGGAGACCCAGTACTTC.

The chain carries TRBV3-1 and TRBJ1-2; no definite D call. This CDR3 has 14 residues. Germline CDR1 and CDR2: LGHDT and YNNKEL (reference sequence). Deletions cut 4 bases from V and 0 bases from J, with 9 bases between. The CDR3 spells CASSRMSSNYGYTF. Written as DNA, the CDR3 is TGTGCCAGCAGCCGTATGTCCTCTAACTATGGCTACACCTTC. The full variable domain, its missing parts supplied by reference TRBV3-1 and TRBJ1-2, is DTAVSQTPKYLVTQMGNDKSIKCEQNLGHDTMYWYKQDSKKFLKIMFSYNNKELIINETVPNRFSPKSPDKAHLNLHINSLELGDSAVYFCASSRMSSNYGYTFGSGTRLTVV.

The chain has TRBV12-3 or TRBV12-4 and TRBJ2-1, with unresolved D. The length of the CDR3 is 16 residues. V lost 2 bases, J lost 7 bases, and 18 bases lay in between. CDR3 sequence: CASSLFLGHTGNEQFF. CDR3 DNA: TGTGCCAGCAGTTTATTCCTAGGGCATACTGGGAATGAGCAGTTCTTC.

V is TRBV29-1 and J is TRBJ2-1; 8 nucleotides match TRBD2. V dropped 7 bases and J dropped 4; count of bases not matched to a gene: 3. Germline loops: CDR1 SQVTM, CDR2 ANQGSEA. This CDR3 has 12 residues. For the CDR3, the DNA is TGCAGCGCGGGAGGGACTTACAATGAGCAGTTCTTC. Translating gives CSAGGTYNEQFF.

The chain employs TRBV7-9 and TRBJ2-1; TRBD1 is a possible D gene (6 bases). CDR3 size: 14 residues. Trimming removed 3 bases from V and 7 bases from J, with 13 bases in between. The germline CDR1 and CDR2 sequences are SEHNR and FQNEAQ (reference sequence). The CDR3 DNA sequence: TGTGCCAGCAGCTTCCAAGGGACATTTAATGAGCAGTTCTTC. Translation gives CASSFQGTFNEQFF.

V and J are TRBV15 and TRBJ1-2, with a weak D call TRBD1 (5 bases). Germline V gene lookup returns CDR1 LNHNV and CDR2 YYDKDF (reference sequence). The CDR3 is 16 amino acids. V was shortened by 0 bases and J by 3 bases, with 14 bases between the two germline ends. CDR3 in DNA: TGTGCCACCAGCAGAGATCTTGCGCAGGGAGACTATGGCTACACCTTC. Translating gives CATSRDLAQGDYGYTF. Drawing the rest from reference TRBV15 and TRBJ1-2, the complete variable domain is DAMVIQNPRYQVTQFGKPVTLSCSQTLNHNVMYWYQQKSSQAPKLLFHYYDKDFNNEADTPDNFQSRRPNTSFCFLDIRSPGLGDTAMYLCATSRDLAQGDYGYTFGSGTRLTVV.

This chain uses TRBV27 with TRBJ2-1; 9 bases are a match to TRBD2. The ends lost 3 bases at V and 7 bases at J; junction bases unmatched: 4. The CDR3 consists of 14 residues. Germline-derived CDR1 and CDR2 are MNHEY and SMNVEV (reference sequence). CDR3 sequence: CASSFRRGGNEQFF. The DNA for the CDR3 is TGTGCCAGCAGTTTTAGGCGGGGGGGTAATGAGCAGTTCTTC.

The chain employs TRBV12-3 or TRBV12-4 and TRBJ2-7; 13 nucleotides line up with TRBD2. CDR3 length equals 14 residues. The V and J ends lost 7 bases and 8 bases, in that order; junction bases with no gene match: 8. CDR3 protein: CASTQTGTSGKQYF. The DNA for the CDR3 is TGTGCCAGCACCCAAACCGGGACTAGCGGGAAGCAGTACTTC.

A word on this clonotype: The junction does not match germline at one end; this may be a read error. The genes are TRBV27 and TRBJ2-7; D not certain. Per the germline V gene, CDR1 is MNHEY and CDR2 is SMNVEV (reference sequence). This CDR3 has 13 amino acids. The CDR3 coding sequence is TGTGCCAGCATAAGTCGGTTCTCCCACGAGCAGTACTTC. Protein: CASISRFSHEQYF.

The V gene is TRBV5-1, the J gene TRBJ2-2, with 7 positions matching TRBD1. Trimming took 6 bases from V and 2 from J; bases not matched to a gene: 4. Germline V gives CDR1 SGHRS, CDR2 YFSETQ. The CDR3 is 14 amino acids. This CDR3 is CASKDRANTGELFF. The CDR3 DNA reads TGCGCCAGCAAAGACAGGGCTAACACCGGGGAGCTGTTTTTT.